This TCR beta chain was identified during a study of blood T cell repertoires in COVID-19. Recruitment covered over 20 US areas and drew participants whose ages spanned 18 to 89 years. Participants' own reports of clinical history determined their cohort assignment. Original processing methods: Amplified reference gene primers provided the basis for estimating nucleated cell counts. Generated by immunoSEQ multiplex PCR, the TCRdb table keeps only in-frame clones and is missing some. V and J calls plus clone size are reproduced from that table; the DNA served to infer D and trimming. This table holds some 410,000 clones, approximately 88% found once. The source of this sequence is a woman in her 30s with acute COVID-19. What was sequenced was PBMCs or T cells enriched from blood (not recorded which).

The DNA for the CDR3 is TGCGCCAGCAGCCAACCGGACAGGGGGGGCACTGAAGCTTTCTTT. Protein: CASSQPDRGGTEAFF. The chain joins TRBV4-1 to TRBJ1-1, with 10 nucleotides matching TRBD1. The germline CDR1 and CDR2 sequences are MGHRA and YSYEKL. This CDR3 comprises 15 residues. V was pared by 2 bases and J by 4 bases, with 4 bases of the junction left unmatched.